Listed below are T cell receptor beta chains from one sample, sequenced in a study of type 1 regulatory T cells. MiXCR, applied by TCRdb to the reads, yields one record per CDR3 protein. Seen here are around 23,000 distinct CDR3 sequences, roughly 45% observed once, and the top ten hold around 5%. Antigen specificity for these receptors is unknown. The sequencing sample was made of cultured T cells, either the whole culture or a sorted T cell fraction (not recorded which). Receptor source: a human donor in good health. The CDR3 runs from the conserved cysteine through the conserved F or W. A D gene is named only where the DNA matches it firmly. A row's size may be missing; if present it is once, few, many or a size class.

d_gene	j_gene	v_gene	abundance	CDR3aa	CDR3nt
NA	TRBJ2-7	TRBV10-3	many	CAIKGGGPYEQYF	TGTGCCATCAAAGGTGGCGGGCCCTACGAGCAGTACTTC
NA	TRBJ1-3	TRBV7-2	medium-sized	CASSAHQAGVGNTIYF	TGTGCCAGCAGCGCCCACCAGGCAGGGGTCGGAAACACCATATATTTT
NA	TRBJ1-2	TRBV29-1	NA	CSVADRASIYGYTF	TGCAGCGTGGCGGACAGAGCTAGTATCTATGGCTACACCTTC
TRBD2	TRBJ2-1	TRBV14	once	CASSPWPRGGLEQFF	TGTGCCAGCAGCCCTTGGCCGCGGGGGGGCCTTGAGCAGTTCTTC
NA	TRBJ1-1	TRBV20-1	NA	CSARDGYTEAFF	TGCAGTGCTAGAGATGGGTACACTGAAGCTTTCTTT
NA	TRBJ1-1	TRBV2	medium-sized	CASMGGAWNTEAFF	TGTGCCAGCATGGGCGGGGCCTGGAACACTGAAGCTTTCTTT
NA	TRBJ2-3	TRBV27	NA	CASSLQGPRGTQYF	TGTGCCAGCAGTTTACAGGGGCCCCGGGGTACGCAGTATTTT
TRBD1	TRBJ1-1	TRBV6-2/TRBV6-3	few	CASSLFPGTGTEAFF	TGTGCCAGCAGTCTATTTCCCGGGACAGGTACTGAAGCTTTCTTT
TRBD1	TRBJ1-1	TRBV7-9	medium-sized	CASSSGGNTEAFF	TGTGCCAGCAGCTCAGGGGGGAACACTGAAGCTTTCTTT
NA	TRBJ2-3	TRBV5-5	NA	CASSRPPSTDTQYF	TGTGCCAGCAGCCGACCGCCCAGCACAGATACGCAGTATTTT
TRBD2	TRBJ2-3	TRBV20-1	NA	CSVRAGGLSTDTQYF	TGCAGTGTCAGAGCGGGGGGTTTAAGCACAGATACACAGTATTTT
TRBD2	TRBJ2-1	TRBV20-1	NA	CSARDPLAGASYNEQFF	TGCAGTGCTAGAGATCCCCTAGCGGGGGCCTCCTACAATGAGCAGTTCTTC
NA	TRBJ1-2	TRBV6-5	NA	CASSYGGLGGYTF	TGTGCCAGCAGTTACGGGGGTCTGGGGGGCTACACCTTC
NA	TRBJ1-2	TRBV20-1	NA	CSARGTASYGYTF	TGCAGTGCTAGAGGGACAGCTTCCTATGGCTACACCTTC
TRBD1	TRBJ2-4	TRBV20-1	NA	CSAWGQVKNIQYF	TGCAGTGCTTGGGGACAGGTCAAAAACATTCAGTACTTC
TRBD1	TRBJ2-2	TRBV7-6	NA	CASSLTGGSRTTGELFF	TGTGCCAGCAGCTTAACAGGGGGCTCCCGAACAACCGGGGAGCTGTTTTTT
NA	TRBJ2-7	TRBV5-1	NA	CASSRGTADYEQYF	TGCGCCAGCAGCCGGGGGACAGCGGACTACGAGCAGTACTTC
TRBD2	TRBJ2-7	TRBV27	few	CASSLESGGSYEQYF	TGTGCCAGCAGTTTGGAGAGCGGGGGATCCTACGAACAGTACTTC
TRBD1	TRBJ2-7	TRBV5-1	NA	CASSTTGVGYEQYF	TGCGCCAGCAGCACCACAGGGGTCGGGTACGAGCAGTACTTC
NA	TRBJ1-2	TRBV6-6	NA	CASRVALVNYGYTF	TGTGCCAGCAGAGTGGCTTTGGTTAACTATGGCTACACCTTC
NA	TRBJ1-5	TRBV7-2	NA	CASSLGQGYQPQHF	TGTGCCAGCAGCTTAGGGCAGGGGTATCAGCCCCAGCATTTT
TRBD2	TRBJ2-3	TRBV5-1	NA	CASSTQSGGATDTQYF	TGCGCCAGCAGCACACAAAGCGGGGGAGCGACAGATACGCAGTATTTT
TRBD2	TRBJ2-5	TRBV4-2	few	CASSQVSASGGPAQETQYF	TGTGCCAGCAGCCAAGTTTCGGCTAGCGGGGGGCCCGCTCAAGAGACCCAGTACTTC
NA	TRBJ2-2	TRBV7-3	few	CASSLNRFGELFF	TGTGCCAGCAGCTTAAACCGGTTTGGGGAGCTGTTTTTT
NA	TRBJ2-7	TRBV11-3	NA	CASSLRAGSYEQYF	TGTGCCAGCAGCTTAAGAGCAGGCTCCTACGAGCAGTACTTC
TRBD1	TRBJ1-2	TRBV12-3/TRBV12-4	NA	CASRPTAGGYGYTF	TGTGCCAGCAGGCCTACTGCAGGGGGCTATGGCTACACCTTC
NA	TRBJ1-2	TRBV30	NA	CAWSVTIRGYTF	TGTGCCTGGAGTGTAACTATCAGAGGATACACCTTC
NA	TRBJ1-5	TRBV2	few	CASKSRNYQPQHF	TGTGCCAGCAAGAGCAGGAACTATCAGCCCCAGCATTTT
TRBD1	TRBJ1-2	TRBV19	few	CASKRTGDYGYTF	TGTGCCAGTAAGAGGACAGGGGACTATGGCTACACCTTC
TRBD1	TRBJ1-6	TRBV5-1	NA	CASSQGTVDSPLHF	TGCGCCAGCAGCCAGGGGACAGTAGATTCACCCCTCCACTTT
NA	TRBJ1-2	TRBV20-1	NA	CSARKDSGYTF	TGCAGTGCTAGGAAAGATTCCGGCTACACCTTC
TRBD1	TRBJ1-4	TRBV9	NA	CASSEGGYGEKLFF	TGTGCCAGCAGCGAAGGGGGCTATGGTGAAAAACTGTTTTTT
NA	TRBJ2-7	TRBV12-3/TRBV12-4	NA	CASSFPATGPGVEQYF	TGTGCCAGCAGTTTCCCAGCGACAGGGCCGGGGGTTGAGCAGTACTTC
TRBD1	TRBJ2-1	TRBV12-3/TRBV12-4	NA	CASSLRQGSGYYANEQFF	TGTGCCAGCAGTTTACGACAGGGGAGTGGTTACTACGCCAATGAGCAGTTCTTC
TRBD1	TRBJ1-1	TRBV12-3/TRBV12-4	medium-sized	CASSIVVDRVTEAFF	TGTGCCAGCAGTATCGTCGTGGACAGGGTGACTGAAGCTTTCTTT
TRBD1	TRBJ1-5	TRBV25-1	NA	CASSGQGAGQPQHF	TGTGCCAGCAGTGGGCAGGGGGCAGGACAGCCCCAGCATTTT
NA	TRBJ1-1	TRBV18	NA	CASSLSVNTEAFF	TGTGCCAGCTCACTCAGCGTGAACACTGAAGCTTTCTTT
NA	TRBJ2-5	TRBV5-5	medium-sized	CASGQVQETQYF	TGTGCCAGCGGACAAGTTCAAGAGACCCAGTACTTC
NA	TRBJ1-1	TRBV19	NA	CASSMIPPRDTEAFF	TGTGCCAGTAGTATGATACCTCCAAGGGACACTGAAGCTTTCTTT
NA	TRBJ1-1	TRBV5-4	many	CASSLVGDEAFF	TGTGCCAGCAGCTTGGTAGGGGATGAAGCTTTCTTT
TRBD1	TRBJ2-7	TRBV24-1	few	CATSDPTGGEYEQYF	TGTGCCACCAGTGATCCAACAGGGGGCGAGTACGAGCAGTACTTC
NA	TRBJ1-2	TRBV4-1	NA	CASSQDPREPYGYTF	TGCGCCAGCAGCCAAGATCCTAGGGAGCCCTATGGCTACACCTTC
NA	TRBJ2-3	TRBV2	few	CASSDTRLPTDTQYF	TGTGCCAGCAGCGATACTAGACTTCCCACAGATACGCAGTATTTT
TRBD1	TRBJ1-3	TRBV15	NA	CATSSPRTGRNTIYF	TGTGCCACCAGCTCCCCCCGGACAGGGAGAAACACCATATATTTT
NA	TRBJ2-1	TRBV29-1	medium-sized	CSVRGAWGNEQFF	TGCAGCGTTCGGGGGGCATGGGGGAATGAGCAGTTCTTC
NA	TRBJ2-7	TRBV6-1	NA	CASSAQALIPNEQYF	TGTGCCAGCAGTGCCCAGGCCCTTATACCCAACGAGCAGTACTTC
NA	TRBJ1-5	TRBV12-3/TRBV12-4	NA	CASSNRLVQPQHF	TGTGCCAGCAGCAACAGGTTAGTTCAGCCCCAGCATTTT
NA	TRBJ1-2	TRBV19	NA	CASSAQGGGNYGYTF	TGTGCCAGTAGTGCGCAGGGCGGGGGAAACTATGGCTACACCTTC
TRBD1	TRBJ2-7	TRBV6-1	NA	CASTQQGFGNEQYF	TGTGCCAGCACCCAACAGGGGTTTGGCAACGAGCAGTACTTC
NA	TRBJ1-2	TRBV19	NA	CASSISANYGYTF	TGTGCCAGTAGTATCTCAGCTAACTATGGCTACACCTTC
NA	TRBJ2-5	TRBV6-1	many	CASSVTLGPGPQETQYF	TGTGCCAGCAGTGTAACTCTAGGGCCAGGGCCACAAGAGACCCAGTACTTC
TRBD1	TRBJ1-2	TRBV3-1	medium-sized	CASSQRTGGHGYTF	TGTGCCAGCAGCCAACGGACAGGGGGCCATGGCTACACCTTC
NA	TRBJ2-1	TRBV7-9	medium-sized	CASSLLGGQYNEQFF	TGTGCCAGCAGCTTGTTAGGGGGACAATACAATGAGCAGTTCTTC
NA	TRBJ2-5	TRBV5-4	NA	CASTKNLGQKGETQYF	TGTGCCAGCACCAAAAACCTCGGACAAAAAGGGGAGACCCAGTACTTC
TRBD2	TRBJ2-7	TRBV5-1	NA	CVSSLNAGDSYEQYF	TGCGTCAGCAGCTTGAACGCGGGGGACTCCTACGAGCAGTACTTC